The T cell receptor (beta chain) described here comes from a study of blood T cells in healthy people across ages. Per individual sample, total RNA of at least 6 micrograms was extracted. For the second PCR, which ran for about 6 to 11 cycles, a sample-barcoded 5' primer and a J-beta primer mix were used. TCRdb reprocessed the 5' RACE reads with MiXCR, giving one entry per CDR3 protein. There are 850,000 to 1,300,000 distinct CDR3 sequences in the sample; under 55% occur only once, and under 20% lies in the top ten. Germline CDR1 reads SEHNR; CDR2 reads FQNEAQ (reference sequence). This CDR3 is built from 16 residues. V shed 5 bases and J shed 0 bases, with 15 bases lying between them.

Sequenced input: blood. This clonotype was obtained from a woman aged 55-69 years in good health. The genes are TRBV7-9 and TRBJ2-3; D might be TRBD2 (6 bases). CDR3 DNA: TGTGCCAGCAGCAAAGGGAGTGGGACTAGCACAGATACGCAGTATTTT. This codes for CASSKGSGTSTDTQYF.